The clone carrying this TCR beta chain was seen ten or more times. Antigen specificity is unknown. One junction end disagrees with the germline gene, perhaps due to a read error. The data were taken from a study of neurological immune-mediated disorders. Broader study findings: Multiple sclerosis patients had less TCR clonal expansion than even healthy controls, unlike HTLV-1-associated myelopathy. The repertoires of 18 of 34 multiple sclerosis patients fell into one related-CDR3 cluster (a possible signature) under phylogenetic grouping. Association with the multiple sclerosis repertoire cluster was not found for any clinical or MRI feature.

The cDNA was generated by 5'RACE with 10-nucleotide random UMIs. From the 5' RACE reads, TCRdb called clonotypes with MiXCR, one entry per CDR3 protein. The repertoire holds 55,000 to 60,000 distinct CDR3 sequences, roughly 3.5% seen once, with 3.1% in the top ten. This CDR3 spans 18 amino acids. Germline-derived CDR1 and CDR2 are SSHAT and FNYEAQ (reference sequence). Sequenced input: PBMCs. This clonotype was obtained from a woman aged 30 to 39 with multiple sclerosis. The chain recombines TRBV7-7 with TRBJ1-1; 9 bases are shared with TRBD1. The CDR3 region is CASSPPRGQGKKNTEAFF. The CDR3 nucleotides read TGTGCTAGCAGCCCACCACGAGGACAGGGGAAAAAGAACACTGAAGCTTTCTTT.